This T cell receptor (beta chain) came from a study of Ad26.COV2.S vaccination and SARS-CoV-2 variants. Study conclusions and caveats: Placebo recipients had lower spike-specific TCR breadth than vaccine recipients. The TCR-based breadth and depth measures might underestimate overall T cell responses.

Germline loops: CDR1 MNHEY, CDR2 SMNVEV (reference sequence). Deletions cut 3 bases from V and 5 bases from J, with 10 bases between. The CDR3 spans 13 residues. Clones were read by immunoSEQ multiplex PCR, and TCRdb kept only the in-frame ones, dropping some. Of 200,000 to 300,000 clones listed, around 90% are singletons. Treatment reported: roughly 18 received Ad26.COV2.S at low or high dose, single or two shots; roughly five received placebo; per-sample allocation not given. Sampling was done on day 63 after the first vaccine or placebo injection. This clone was detected only once. Its target is unknown.

The chain uses TRBV27 and TRBJ1-1; D is possibly TRBD1 (5 bases). The clonotype was recovered from a person between 18 and 59 years old who received the Ad26.COV2.S COVID-19 vaccine or a placebo. The sample was peripheral blood, taken in a trial of Ad26.COV2.S vaccine versus placebo. The CDR3, as DNA: TGTGCCAGCAGTTTCGAGGGGAGGACTGAAGCTTTCTTT. This encodes CASSFEGRTEAFF.